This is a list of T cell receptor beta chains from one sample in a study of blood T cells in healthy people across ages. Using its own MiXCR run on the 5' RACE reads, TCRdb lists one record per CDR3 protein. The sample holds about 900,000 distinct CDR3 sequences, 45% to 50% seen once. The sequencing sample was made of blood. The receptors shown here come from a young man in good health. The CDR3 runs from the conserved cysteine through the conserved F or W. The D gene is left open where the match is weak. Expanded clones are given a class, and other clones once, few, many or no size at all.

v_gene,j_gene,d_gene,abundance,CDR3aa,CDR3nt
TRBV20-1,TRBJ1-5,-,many,CSALPIKGNNQPQHF,TGCAGTGCCCTACCCATCAAGGGTAACAATCAGCCCCAGCATTTT
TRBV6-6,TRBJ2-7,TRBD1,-,CASRRGQGPYEQYF,TGTGCCAGCAGAAGAGGACAGGGCCCCTACGAGCAGTACTTC
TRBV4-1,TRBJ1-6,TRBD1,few,CASSSGDSLYNSPLHF,TGCGCCAGCAGCTCAGGGGACAGTTTATATAATTCACCCCTCCACTTT
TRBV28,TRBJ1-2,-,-,CASRGGYGYTF,TGTGCCAGCAGGGGCGGCTATGGCTACACCTTC
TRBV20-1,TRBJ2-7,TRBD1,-,CSAPRDRGFYEQYF,TGCAGTGCTCCCCGGGACAGGGGATTTTACGAGCAGTACTTC
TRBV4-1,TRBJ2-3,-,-,CASSQLSGFDTQYF,TGCGCCAGCAGCCAGTTAAGTGGGTTCGATACGCAGTATTTT
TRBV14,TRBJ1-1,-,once,CASSPSSRGDDTEAFF,TGTGCCAGCAGCCCCTCCTCTCGGGGGGACGACACTGAAGCTTTCTTT
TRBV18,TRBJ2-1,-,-,CASSPRAINEQFF,TGTGCCAGCTCACCGAGAGCGATCAATGAGCAGTTCTTC
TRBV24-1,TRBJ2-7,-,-,CATSYRESGTLGSYEQYF,TGTGCCACCAGTTACAGGGAATCCGGGACTCTGGGCTCCTACGAGCAGTACTTC
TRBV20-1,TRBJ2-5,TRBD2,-,CSATRLASSETQYF,TGCAGTGCCACCAGACTAGCAAGTTCGGAGACCCAGTACTTC
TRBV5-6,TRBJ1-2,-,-,CASSLGDSIGAYGYTF,TGTGCCAGCAGCTTGGGAGACAGTATAGGGGCCTATGGCTACACCTTC
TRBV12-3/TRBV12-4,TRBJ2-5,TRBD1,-,CASRHTGALIPRERYF,TGTGCCAGCAGACATACAGGGGCCTTGATTCCTAGGGAGCGGTACTTC
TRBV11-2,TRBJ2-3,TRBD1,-,CASNKNRGLTSTDTQYF,TGTGCCAGCAACAAAAACAGGGGGCTCACTAGCACAGATACGCAGTATTTT
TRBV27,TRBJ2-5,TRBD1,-,CASSPDREETQYF,TGTGCCAGCAGTCCGGACAGGGAAGAGACCCAGTACTTC
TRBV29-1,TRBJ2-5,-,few,CSVEWEYQETQYF,TGCAGCGTTGAGTGGGAGTACCAAGAGACCCAGTACTTC
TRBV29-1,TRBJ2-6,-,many,CSVGEGIALSGANVLTF,TGCAGCGTTGGAGAGGGGATTGCCCTCTCTGGGGCCAACGTCCTGACTTTC
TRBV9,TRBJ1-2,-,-,CASSAIDGYTF,TGTGCCAGCAGCGCCATAGATGGCTACACCTTC
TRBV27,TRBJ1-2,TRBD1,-,CASRMDRDSYGYTF,TGTGCCAGCAGGATGGACAGGGACTCCTATGGCTACACCTTC
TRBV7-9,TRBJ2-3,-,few,CASSFAYSDHTQYF,TGTGCCAGCAGCTTCGCCTATAGCGACCATACGCAGTATTTT
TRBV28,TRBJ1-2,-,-,CASIPGGSGYGYTF,TGTGCCAGCATTCCGGGGGGGTCTGGCTATGGCTACACCTTC
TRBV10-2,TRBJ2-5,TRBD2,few,CASGTSGGTQETQYF,TGCGCCAGTGGGACTAGCGGGGGGACCCAAGAGACCCAGTACTTC
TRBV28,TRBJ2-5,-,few,CASSPLTVYQETQYF,TGTGCCAGCAGTCCCCTGACAGTTTACCAAGAGACCCAGTACTTC
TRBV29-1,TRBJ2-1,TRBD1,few,CSVGQGNNEQFF,TGCAGCGTGGGACAGGGTAACAATGAGCAGTTCTTC
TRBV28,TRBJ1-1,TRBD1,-,CASSGHRGPYTEAFF,TGTGCCAGCAGTGGACACAGGGGGCCGTACACTGAAGCTTTCTTT
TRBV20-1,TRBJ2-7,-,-,CSAMEDISYEQYF,TGCAGTGCTATGGAGGATATCTCCTACGAGCAGTACTTC
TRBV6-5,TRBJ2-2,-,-,CASSYTTGEVGGELFF,TGTGCCAGCAGTTACACCACAGGGGAGGTTGGCGGGGAGCTGTTTTTT
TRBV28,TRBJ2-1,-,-,CASNSGTSSYNEQFF,TGTGCCAGCAATTCCGGGACCAGCTCCTACAATGAGCAGTTCTTC
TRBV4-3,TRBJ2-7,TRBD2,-,CASSQGLVGYEQYF,TGCGCCAGCAGCCAGGGACTAGTGGGCTACGAGCAGTACTTC
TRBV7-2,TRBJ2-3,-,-,CASSLQATKSTDTQYF,TGTGCCAGCAGCTTACAGGCAACCAAAAGCACCGATACGCAGTATTTT
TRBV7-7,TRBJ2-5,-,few,CASGTGRAYQETQYF,TGTGCTAGCGGGACAGGGAGGGCGTACCAAGAGACCCAGTACTTC
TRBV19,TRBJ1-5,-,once,CASSLRVLQPQHF,TGTGCCAGTAGTTTGAGGGTCCTCCAGCCCCAGCATTTT
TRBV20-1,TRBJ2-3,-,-,CSARDGLAQDAQYF,TGCAGTGCTAGAGATGGGCTAGCTCAAGATGCGCAGTATTTT
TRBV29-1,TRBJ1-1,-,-,CSVEKGGVLKAFF,TGCAGCGTTGAAAAGGGCGGGGTCCTGAAGGCTTTCTTT
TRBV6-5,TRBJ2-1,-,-,CASGVTAYNEQFF,TGTGCCAGCGGGGTGACGGCCTACAATGAGCAGTTCTTC
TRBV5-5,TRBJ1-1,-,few,CASSLEVVTMNTEAFF,TGTGCCAGCAGCTTGGAGGTCGTCACCATGAACACTGAAGCTTTCTTT
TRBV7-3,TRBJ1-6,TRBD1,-,CASSLEGAGNSPLHF,TGTGCCAGCAGCTTAGAGGGGGCAGGGAATTCACCCCTCCACTTT
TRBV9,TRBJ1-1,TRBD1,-,CASSVLTGDTEAFF,TGTGCCAGCAGCGTCCTAACAGGGGACACTGAAGCTTTCTTT
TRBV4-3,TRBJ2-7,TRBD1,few,CASSQETGGGYYEQYF,TGCGCCAGCAGCCAAGAGACAGGGGGCGGATACTACGAGCAGTACTTC
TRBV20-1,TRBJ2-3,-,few,CSARGPPPDTQYF,TGCAGTGCTAGAGGCCCGCCGCCAGATACGCAGTATTTT
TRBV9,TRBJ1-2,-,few,CASSVGTGNYGYTF,TGTGCCAGCAGCGTAGGCACAGGGAACTATGGCTACACCTTC
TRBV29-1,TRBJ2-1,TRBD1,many,CSVAGTVPEQFF,TGCAGCGTTGCCGGGACAGTTCCTGAGCAGTTCTTC
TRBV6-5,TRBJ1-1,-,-,CASSYSIQGYTEAFF,TGTGCCAGCAGTTACTCGATACAAGGGTACACTGAAGCTTTCTTT
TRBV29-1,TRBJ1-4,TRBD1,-,CSVAGRGPDNEKLFF,TGCAGCGTTGCCGGCAGGGGGCCCGATAATGAAAAACTGTTTTTT
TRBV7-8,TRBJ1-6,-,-,CASSLGLGPSSHNSPLHF,TGTGCCAGCAGCTTAGGATTGGGGCCAAGCTCCCATAATTCACCCCTCCACTTT
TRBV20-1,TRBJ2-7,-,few,CSGGLSYEQYF,TGCAGTGGTGGCCTCTCCTACGAGCAGTACTTC
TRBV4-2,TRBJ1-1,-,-,CASGSMGGDRNTEAFF,TGTGCCAGCGGGTCGATGGGAGGAGACAGGAACACTGAAGCTTTCTTT
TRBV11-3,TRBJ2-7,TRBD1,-,CASSPRDSKTYEQYF,TGTGCCAGCAGCCCACGGGACAGCAAGACCTACGAGCAGTACTTC
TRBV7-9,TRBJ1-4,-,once,CASGTYTDNEKLFF,TGTGCCAGCGGAACATATACGGACAATGAAAAACTGTTTTTT